A selection of T cell receptor beta chains follows, all from one sample in a study of control samples from healthy donors and cancer patients. TCRdb keeps only in-frame clones here, not all; method: immunoSEQ multiplex PCR. This sample has 100,000 to 150,000 clones, with 85% to 95% found just once. Sequencing was performed on PBMCs. These receptors were obtained from an elderly man with head and neck cancer. Both conserved end residues are trimmed from each CDR3. Fields, in order: V gene, CDR3 protein.

TRBV5-4,ASSLGGARGYT
TRBV7-8,ASSYTGGNAEAF
TRBV30,AWSESGQARQY
TRBV30,AWGTRSNQPQH
TRBV19,ASSGGGVNQPQH
TRBV6-5,ANTGTGANEQF
TRBV15,ATRPTGAGVETQY
TRBV11-3,ASSSLGVDTQY
TRBV20-1,SATLAETQY
TRBV7-2,ASSFQGRETQY
TRBV11-2,ASSLEQYNEQF
TRBV6-1,ASSERVAGGLAGDSYEQY
TRBV2,ATRGSRSYEQY
TRBV7-9,ASSLGGAVSDGYT
TRBV7-9,ASSSGTLNTEAF
TRBV12-3/TRBV12-4,ASNRAQNTEAF
TRBV4-1,ASSQDRGNYGYT
TRBV21-1,ASSKRRLAGVRLSYNEQF
TRBV4-1,ASSQPFDRGQPQH
TRBV6-5,ASSYRGSYEQY
TRBV9,ASSGGQIFTDTQY
TRBV18,ASSRDTNYGYT
TRBV5-1,ASSHRTDPNEKLF
TRBV29-1,SVDVGPHEQY
TRBV6-5,ASSLSLTGRYGYT
TRBV18,ASSPTAQNTGELF
TRBV5-1,ASSGGQGGENTEAF
TRBV30,AWSGEGAGTGELF
TRBV12-5,ASGLSGGGTDTQY
TRBV12-1,ASSPQCRNTEAF
TRBV7-8,ASSAYSSGSLDETQY
TRBV4-2,ASSPLGLAGSYEQY
TRBV29-1,SVAFNYNSPLH
TRBV21-1,ASIDRYSSYEQY
TRBV25-1,ASRAQGDYGYT
TRBV19,ASSTQGAREPQH
TRBV7-9,ASSPSRGNSPDTQY
TRBV6-1,ASSEVQGPYGYT
TRBV11-2,ASSSVPYYEQY
TRBV4-1,ASSHLRQGVDGYT